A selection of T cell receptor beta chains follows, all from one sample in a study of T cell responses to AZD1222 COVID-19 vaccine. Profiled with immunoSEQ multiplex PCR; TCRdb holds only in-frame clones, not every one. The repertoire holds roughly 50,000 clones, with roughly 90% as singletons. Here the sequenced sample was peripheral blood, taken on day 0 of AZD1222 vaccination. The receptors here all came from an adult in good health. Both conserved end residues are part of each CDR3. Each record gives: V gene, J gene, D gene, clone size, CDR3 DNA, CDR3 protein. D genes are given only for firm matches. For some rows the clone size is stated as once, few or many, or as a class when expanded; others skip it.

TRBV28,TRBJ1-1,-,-,TGTGCCAGCAGAATCCCCGGGTGGGGGCGAACTGAAGCTTTCTTT,CASRIPGWGRTEAFF
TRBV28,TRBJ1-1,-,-,TGTGCCAGCAGATACTATACAGGGAACACTGAAGCTTTCTTT,CASRYYTGNTEAFF
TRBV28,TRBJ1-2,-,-,TGTGCCAGCAGCTCGGACCTCTTCGGCTACACCTTC,CASSSDLFGYTF
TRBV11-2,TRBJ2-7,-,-,TGTGCCAGCAGCTTAATAGGACAGAACGAGCAGTACTTC,CASSLIGQNEQYF
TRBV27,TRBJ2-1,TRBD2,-,TGTGCCAGCAGTAGACCGGGACTATACAATGAGCAGTTCTTC,CASSRPGLYNEQFF
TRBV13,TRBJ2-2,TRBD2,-,TGTGCCAGCAGCTCATTACAACGGACTAGCGGGAGGAACGTCCCCGGGGAGCTGTTTTTT,CASSSLQRTSGRNVPGELFF
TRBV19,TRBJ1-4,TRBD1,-,TGTGCCAGTAGTATGCGGGACAGATGGGAAAAACTGTTTTTT,CASSMRDRWEKLFF
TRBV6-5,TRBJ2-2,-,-,TGTGCCAGCAGCCACCGGGGCCTTGGGCGCCGGGAGCTGTTTTTT,CASSHRGLGRRELFF
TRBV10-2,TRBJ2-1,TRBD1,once,TGCGCCAGCAGTGCTTCGGGACAGGGCTACAATGAGCAGTTCTTC,CASSASGQGYNEQFF
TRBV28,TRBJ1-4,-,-,TGTGCCAGCAGTTTTCAAGAAAAACTGTTTTTT,CASSFQEKLFF
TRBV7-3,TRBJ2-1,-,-,TGTGCCAGCAGCCGGGGAGGAGGTGATGAGCAGTTCTTC,CASSRGGGDEQFF
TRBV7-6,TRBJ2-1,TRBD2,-,TGTGCCAGCAGCTTAGCCAGCGGGAGTCACAATGAGCAGTTCTTC,CASSLASGSHNEQFF
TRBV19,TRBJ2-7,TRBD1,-,TGTGCCAGTGGGACAGGGGATCGTTACGAGCAGTACTTC,CASGTGDRYEQYF
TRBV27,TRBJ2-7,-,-,TGTGCCAGCAGTTTCGGAGCAGGGAGCTCCTACGAGCAGTACTTC,CASSFGAGSSYEQYF
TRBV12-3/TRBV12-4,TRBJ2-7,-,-,TGTGCCAGCGGCGGTTCCGGTTTAGAGCAGTACTTC,CASGGSGLEQYF
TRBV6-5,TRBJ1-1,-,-,TGTGCCAGCACTCTGGGTACTTGGAACTCTGAAGCTTTCTTT,CASTLGTWNSEAFF
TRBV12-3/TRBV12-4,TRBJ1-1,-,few,TGTGCCAGCAGTTCCGACCCGAACACTGAAGCTTTCTTT,CASSSDPNTEAFF
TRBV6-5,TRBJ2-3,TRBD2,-,TGTGCCAGCAGCCTAGCGGGAGGTCCCACAGATACGCAGTATTTT,CASSLAGGPTDTQYF
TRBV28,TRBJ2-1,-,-,TGTGCCAGCACCCCTAACCTAGGTATACCCTACAATGAGCAGTTCTTC,CASTPNLGIPYNEQFF
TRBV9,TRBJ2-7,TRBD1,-,TGTGCCAGCAGCGCGTTAACAGGGGGCGGTTACGAGCAGTACTTC,CASSALTGGGYEQYF
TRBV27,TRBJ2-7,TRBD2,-,TGTGCCAGCACCCTATTGGCGGGAGGAGTTGGGAAAGAGCAGTACTTC,CASTLLAGGVGKEQYF
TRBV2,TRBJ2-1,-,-,TGTGCCAGCAGCGGGGTCCCCTACAATGAGCAGTTCTTC,CASSGVPYNEQFF
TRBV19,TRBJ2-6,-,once,TGTGCCAGTAGCGCCTCAGAGTTCCGTCCTGGGGCCAACGTCCTGACTTTC,CASSASEFRPGANVLTF
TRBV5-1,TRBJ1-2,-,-,TGCGCCAGCAGCTTGGAAGAGGGAGAAGGCTATGGCTACACCTTC,CASSLEEGEGYGYTF
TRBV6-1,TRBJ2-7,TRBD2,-,TGTGCCAGCAGTGAAGAACTAGCGTTATACTACGAGCAGTACTTC,CASSEELALYYEQYF
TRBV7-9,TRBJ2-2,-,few,TGTGCCAGCAGCTTAACGGGAGTGGGGACCGGGGAGCTGTTTTTT,CASSLTGVGTGELFF
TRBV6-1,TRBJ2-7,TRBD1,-,TGTGCCAGCAGTGACCAGGACAGGGGGCCCTACGAGCAGTACTTC,CASSDQDRGPYEQYF
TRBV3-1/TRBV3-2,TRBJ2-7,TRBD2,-,TGTGCCAGCAGCCCAGGGACTAGCGGGAGTCGCGGCGAGCAGTACTTC,CASSPGTSGSRGEQYF
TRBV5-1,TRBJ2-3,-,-,TGCGCCAGCAGCTTACCGGGGGAGGATACGCAGTATTTT,CASSLPGEDTQYF
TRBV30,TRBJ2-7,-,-,TGTGCCTGGAGTGGTAGGTACGAGCAGTACTTC,CAWSGRYEQYF
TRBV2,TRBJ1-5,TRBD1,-,TGTGCCAGCAGTGTGGGACAGGGACTTCAGCCCCAGCATTTT,CASSVGQGLQPQHF
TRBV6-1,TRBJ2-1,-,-,TGTGCCAGCAGTGAAGCGGGGGGTTCTTTTGGTGAGCAGTTCTTC,CASSEAGGSFGEQFF
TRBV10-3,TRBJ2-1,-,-,TGTGCCATCAGTGTTCTAGGCAATGAGCAGTTCTTC,CAISVLGNEQFF
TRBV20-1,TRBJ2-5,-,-,TGCAGTGCTAGCCAAGAGACCCAGTACTTC,CSASQETQYF